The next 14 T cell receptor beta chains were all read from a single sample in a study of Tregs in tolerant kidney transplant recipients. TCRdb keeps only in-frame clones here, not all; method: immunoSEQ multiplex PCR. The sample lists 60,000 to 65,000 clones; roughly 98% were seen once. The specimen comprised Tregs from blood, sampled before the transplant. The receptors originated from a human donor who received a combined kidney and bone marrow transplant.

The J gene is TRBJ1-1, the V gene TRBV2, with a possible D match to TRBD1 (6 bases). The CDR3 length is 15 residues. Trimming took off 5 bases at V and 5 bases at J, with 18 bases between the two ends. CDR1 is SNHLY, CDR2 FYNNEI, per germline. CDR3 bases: TGTGCCAGCAGTCTAGACAGGCCTCAGGGGACTGAAGCTTTCTTT. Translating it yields CASSLDRPQGTEAFF.

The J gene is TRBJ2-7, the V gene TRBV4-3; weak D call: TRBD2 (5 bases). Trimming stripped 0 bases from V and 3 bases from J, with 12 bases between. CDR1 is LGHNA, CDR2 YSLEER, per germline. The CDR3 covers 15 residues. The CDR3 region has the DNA TGCGCCAGCAGCCAAGATGCCTCCGGGGACTACGAGCAGTACTTC. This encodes CASSQDASGDYEQYF.

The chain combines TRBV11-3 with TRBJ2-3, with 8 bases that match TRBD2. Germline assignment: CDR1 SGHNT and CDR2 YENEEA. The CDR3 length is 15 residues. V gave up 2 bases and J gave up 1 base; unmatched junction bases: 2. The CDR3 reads CASSLSGSGTDTQYF. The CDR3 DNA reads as TGTGCCAGCAGCTTAAGCGGGAGTGGCACAGATACGCAGTATTTT.

CDR3 bases: TGTGCCAGCGGCCTCTTAGGGACAGGGAACACTGAAGCTTTCTTT. It codes for CASGLLGTGNTEAFF. V is TRBV2 and J is TRBJ1-1, with 8 bases matching TRBD1. Germline V gene lookup returns CDR1 SNHLY and CDR2 FYNNEI. V shed 8 bases, J shed 1 base, and the junction held 9 bases outside the gene matches. This CDR3 is 15 amino acids long.

DNA of the CDR3: TGTGCCAGCCGGACGGGGTTGAGCAATCAGCCCCAGCATTTT. Its protein product is CASRTGLSNQPQHF. This chain links TRBV10-3 with TRBJ1-5; no firm D call. Germline V gives CDR1 ENHRY, CDR2 SYGVKD. Trimming cost V 10 bases and J 1 base, with 14 bases left between them. The CDR3 has 14 residues.

The CDR3 region has the DNA TGCGCCAGCACCCGAAGCGGGGCTAACACCTACGAGCAGTACTTC. Translation gives CASTRSGANTYEQYF. The chain couples TRBV5-1 to TRBJ2-7, with 7 bases that match TRBD2. V lost 6 bases, J lost 2 bases, and 11 bases stayed unmatched. Germline assignment: CDR1 SGHRS and CDR2 YFSETQ. The CDR3 length is 15 residues. The variable domain in full, completed from reference TRBV5-1 and TRBJ2-7, reads KAGVTQTPRYLIKTRGQQVTLSCSPISGHRSVSWYQQTPGQGLQFLFEYFSETQRNKGNFPGRFSGRQFSNSRSEMNVSTLELGDSALYLCASTRSGANTYEQYFGPGTRLTVT.

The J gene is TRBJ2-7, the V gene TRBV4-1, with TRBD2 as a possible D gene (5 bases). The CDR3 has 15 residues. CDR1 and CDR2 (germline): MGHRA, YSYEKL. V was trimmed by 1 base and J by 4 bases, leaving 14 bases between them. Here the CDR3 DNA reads TGCGCCAGCAGCCAAGGGAGGCTAGGTGGTTACGAGCAGTACTTC. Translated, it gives CASSQGRLGGYEQYF.

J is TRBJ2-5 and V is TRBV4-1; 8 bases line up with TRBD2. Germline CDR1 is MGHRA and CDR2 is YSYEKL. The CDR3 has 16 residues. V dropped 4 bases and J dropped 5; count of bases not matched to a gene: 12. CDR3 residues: CASSLGILAVRETQYF. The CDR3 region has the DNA TGCGCCAGCAGCCTTGGAATACTAGCGGTCCGTGAGACCCAGTACTTC.

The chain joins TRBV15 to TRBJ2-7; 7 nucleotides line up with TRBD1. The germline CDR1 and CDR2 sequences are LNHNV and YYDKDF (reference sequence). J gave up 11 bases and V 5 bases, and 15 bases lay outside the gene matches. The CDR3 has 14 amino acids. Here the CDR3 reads CATSEELVGQGEYF. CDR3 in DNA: TGTGCCACCAGCGAGGAATTAGTGGGCCAGGGGGAGTACTTC.

CDR3 loop: CASSTSGGISYEQYF. The CDR3 nucleotides are TGTGCCAGTAGTACCAGCGGGGGAATTTCCTACGAGCAGTACTTC. This chain joins TRBV19 and TRBJ2-7, with 8 positions matching TRBD2. The CDR3 is made up of 15 amino acids. CDR1 LNHDA and CDR2 SQIVND come from the germline V gene (reference sequence). Losses at the gene ends were 4 bases for V and 1 base for J; bases not matched to a gene: 6.

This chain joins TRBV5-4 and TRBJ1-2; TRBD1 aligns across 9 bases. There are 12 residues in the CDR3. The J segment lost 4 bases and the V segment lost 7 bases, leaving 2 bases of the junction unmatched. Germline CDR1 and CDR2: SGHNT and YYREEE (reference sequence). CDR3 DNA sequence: TGTGCCAGCGCGGACAGGGGCTATGGCTACACCTTC. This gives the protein CASADRGYGYTF. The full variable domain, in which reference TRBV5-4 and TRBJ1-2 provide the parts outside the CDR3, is ETGVTQSPTHLIKTRGQQVTLRCSSQSGHNTVSWYQQALGQGPQFIFQYYREEENGRGNFPPRFSGLQFPNYSSELNVNALELDDSALYLCASADRGYGYTFGSGTRLTVV.

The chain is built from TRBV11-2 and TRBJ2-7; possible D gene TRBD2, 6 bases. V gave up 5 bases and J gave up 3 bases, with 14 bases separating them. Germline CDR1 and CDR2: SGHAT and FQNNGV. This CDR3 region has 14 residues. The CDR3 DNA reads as TGTGCCAGCAGCCGACGGGACTTCCTCTACGAGCAGTACTTC. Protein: CASSRRDFLYEQYF.

The chain's CDR3 is CASTSGGAGANVLTF. CDR3 bases: TGTGCCTCGACTAGCGGGGGGGCTGGGGCCAACGTCCTGACTTTC. The V call is TRBV10-3, the J call TRBJ2-6; 14 positions agree with TRBD2. The CDR3 contains 15 residues. Germline V lookup: CDR1 ENHRY, CDR2 SYGVKD. V gave up 11 bases and J gave up 2 bases; unmatched junction bases: 2.

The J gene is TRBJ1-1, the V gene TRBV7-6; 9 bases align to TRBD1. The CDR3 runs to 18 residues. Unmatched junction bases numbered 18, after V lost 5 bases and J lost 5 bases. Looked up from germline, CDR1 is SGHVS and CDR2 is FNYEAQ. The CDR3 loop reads CASSPYADRGGGGTEAFF. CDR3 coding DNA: TGTGCCAGCAGCCCATACGCCGACAGGGGGGGAGGGGGGACTGAAGCTTTCTTT. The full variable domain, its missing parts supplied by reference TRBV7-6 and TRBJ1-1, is GAGVSQSPRYKVTKRGQDVALRCDPISGHVSLYWYRQALGQGPEFLTYFNYEAQQDKSGLPNDRFSAERPEGSISTLTIQRTEQRDSAMYRCASSPYADRGGGGTEAFFGQGTRLTVV.